The 11 T cell receptor beta chains below were found in one sample sequenced in a study of T cell responses to AZD1222 COVID-19 vaccine. TCRdb keeps only in-frame clones here, not all; method: immunoSEQ multiplex PCR. The repertoire includes approximately 85,000 clones, around 85% of them detected once, and roughly 6.3% sits in the top ten. Specimen: peripheral blood, collected on day 0 of AZD1222 vaccination. Receptor source: an adult in good health.

The chain has TRBV19 and TRBJ1-3; unclear D gene. With 4 bases removed from V and 3 bases from J, the gap between germline ends came to 10 bases. This CDR3 comprises 14 residues. CDR1 is LNHDA, CDR2 SQIVND, per germline (reference sequence). In nucleotides, the CDR3 is TGTGCCAGTAGTACAGGCGGCTATGGAAACACCATATATTTT. This encodes CASSTGGYGNTIYF.

The chain links TRBV29-1 to TRBJ2-1; D is uncertain. Per the germline V gene, CDR1 is SQVTM and CDR2 is ANQGSEA. The CDR3 extends over 13 amino acids. V lost 3 bases, J lost 1 base, and 7 bases lay in between. In DNA, the CDR3 is TGCAGCGTTGAGAGTTATTCCTACAATGAGCAGTTCTTC. Protein sequence: CSVESYSYNEQFF.

The rearrangement links TRBV27 to TRBJ2-7; tentatively, D is TRBD1 (6 bases). CDR3 size: 14 residues. CDR1 and CDR2 (germline): MNHEY, SMNVEV (reference sequence). The germline V and J ends were trimmed by 5 bases and 4 bases, with 15 bases remaining between them. In DNA form, the CDR3 reads TGTGCCAGCAGTCAAGTACAGGGTGGGTACGAGCAGTACTTC. This gives the protein CASSQVQGGYEQYF.

The CDR3 DNA is TGTGCCAGCAGCCAACAGGGAAGTTATGGCTACACCTTC. Translation: CASSQQGSYGYTF. The genes are TRBV3-1 (or the pseudogene TRBV3-2) and TRBJ1-2, with D perhaps matching TRBD1 (5 bases). Germline CDR1 reads LGHDT; CDR2 reads YNNKEL (reference sequence). V lost 2 bases and J 5 bases, leaving 9 bases between the germline ends. CDR3 length: 13 residues.

This chain joins TRBV2 and TRBJ2-2; TRBD2 agrees at 8 bases. Germline V gene data show CDR1 as SNHLY and CDR2 as FYNNEI. V shed 3 bases and J 5 bases; nucleotides not matched to a gene: 8. The CDR3 covers 16 residues. This chain's CDR3 is CASSDPGGAGTGELFF. DNA of the CDR3: TGTGCCAGCAGTGATCCCGGGGGGGCTGGGACCGGGGAGCTGTTTTTT.

V is TRBV6-5 and J is TRBJ2-7, with D possibly matching TRBD1 (6 bases). The V gene's germline CDR1 is MNHEY and CDR2 SVGAGI. This CDR3 contains 13 residues. Deletions cut 8 bases from V and 4 bases from J, with 15 bases between. The CDR3 DNA reads as TGTGCCAGCCGTTGGACAGTAACTTACGAGCAGTACTTC. This gives the protein CASRWTVTYEQYF.

The chain has TRBV18 and TRBJ2-7; 8 nucleotides align to TRBD2. V shed 5 bases and J 6 bases; nucleotides not matched to a gene: 12. Germline CDR1 KGHSH, CDR2 LQKENI. The CDR3 totals 15 residues. CDR3 DNA: TGTGCCAGCTCAATCGGACTAGCCTCTCCGGGCGAGCAGTACTTC. Translated, it gives CASSIGLASPGEQYF.

This clone has just a few counts. This sequence joins TRBV19 and TRBJ1-5; tentatively, D is TRBD1 (6 bases). Trimming shortened V by 1 base and J by 4 bases, and 14 bases separated the two germline ends. Germline assignment: CDR1 LNHDA and CDR2 SQIVND (reference sequence). CDR3 length: 16 amino acids. The chain's CDR3 is CASSIGGRGWNQPQHF. The CDR3 nucleotides are TGTGCCAGTAGTATAGGCGGCAGGGGCTGGAATCAGCCCCAGCATTTT.

This clone was counted only a few times. The DNA of the CDR3 is TGTGCCAGCAGCTTTAATAGCGGATACGAGCAGTACTTC. Residues: CASSFNSGYEQYF. V gene TRBV5-4 combines with J gene TRBJ2-7; the D gene is possibly TRBD2 (6 bases). This CDR3 region has 13 residues. The germline CDR1 and CDR2 sequences are SGHNT and YYREEE (reference sequence). Trimming cost V 2 bases and J 4 bases, with 10 bases left between them.

This clone has only one observation. The chain carries TRBV7-2 and TRBJ1-6; 7 bases agree with TRBD1. CDR3 size: 17 residues. The germline V gene encodes CDR1 SGHTA and CDR2 FQGNSA. With 1 base clipped from V and 4 bases from J, the junction kept 7 bases outside the gene matches. DNA of the CDR3: TGTGCCAGCAGCTTAGAACAACCGGGACAGTATAATTCACCCCTCCACTTT. This encodes CASSLEQPGQYNSPLHF.

This clone was found a few times. CDR3 in amino acids: CASSEGTAQPQHF. Written as DNA, the CDR3 is TGTGCCAGCAGTGAAGGGACTGCTCAGCCCCAGCATTTT. The V and J genes are TRBV6-4 and TRBJ1-5; D is possibly TRBD1 (5 bases). The CDR3 sequence is 13 residues long. Trimming cost V 3 bases and J 6 bases, with 9 bases left between them. Looked up from germline, CDR1 is MRHNA and CDR2 is SNTAGT.